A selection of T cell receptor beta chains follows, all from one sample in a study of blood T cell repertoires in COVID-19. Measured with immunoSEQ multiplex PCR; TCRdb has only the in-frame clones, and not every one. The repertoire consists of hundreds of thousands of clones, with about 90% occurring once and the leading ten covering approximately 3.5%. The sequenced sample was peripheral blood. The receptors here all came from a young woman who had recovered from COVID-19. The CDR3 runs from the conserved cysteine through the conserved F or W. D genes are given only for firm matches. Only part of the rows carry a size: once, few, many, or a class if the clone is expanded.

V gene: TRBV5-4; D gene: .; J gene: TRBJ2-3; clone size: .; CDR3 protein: CASSGDRYADTQYF; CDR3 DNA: TGTGCCAGCAGCGGAGACAGATACGCGGATACGCAGTATTTT
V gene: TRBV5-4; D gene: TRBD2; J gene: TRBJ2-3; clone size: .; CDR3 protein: CASSPGLASTTDTQYF; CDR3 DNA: TGTGCCAGCAGCCCGGGACTAGCTTCAACCACAGATACGCAGTATTTT
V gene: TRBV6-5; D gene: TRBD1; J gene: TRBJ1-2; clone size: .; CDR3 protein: CASSYSTHRGGYTF; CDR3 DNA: TGTGCCAGCAGTTACTCGACTCACAGGGGTGGCTACACCTTC
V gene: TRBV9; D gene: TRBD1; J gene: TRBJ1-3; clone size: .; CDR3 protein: CASSVVGTVSGNTIYF; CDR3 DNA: TGTGCCAGCAGCGTAGTTGGGACAGTCTCTGGAAACACCATATATTTT
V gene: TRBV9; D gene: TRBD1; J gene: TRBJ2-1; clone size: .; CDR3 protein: CASQGWTGSNEQFF; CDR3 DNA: TGTGCCAGCCAAGGATGGACAGGGAGTAATGAGCAGTTCTTC
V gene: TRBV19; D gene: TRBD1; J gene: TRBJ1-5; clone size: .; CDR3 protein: CASSWTGGPGGDQPQHF; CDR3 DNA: TGTGCCAGTAGTTGGACAGGGGGCCCGGGTGGGGATCAGCCCCAGCATTTT
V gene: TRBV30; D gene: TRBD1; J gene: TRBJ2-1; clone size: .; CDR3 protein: CAWVSVAGGYNEQFF; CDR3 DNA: TGTGCCTGGGTCAGCGTTGCAGGGGGCTACAATGAGCAGTTCTTC
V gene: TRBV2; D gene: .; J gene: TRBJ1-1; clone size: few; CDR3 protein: CASSRTPEAFF; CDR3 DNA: TGTGCCAGCAGTCGGACACCTGAAGCTTTCTTT
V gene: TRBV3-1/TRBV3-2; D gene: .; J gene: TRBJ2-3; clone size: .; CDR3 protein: CASSQAGESTDTQYF; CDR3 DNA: TGTGCCAGCAGCCAAGCGGGAGAAAGCACAGATACGCAGTATTTT
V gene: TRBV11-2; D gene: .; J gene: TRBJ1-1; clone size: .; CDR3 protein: CASSQGTGFSEAFF; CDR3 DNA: TGTGCCAGCAGCCAAGGTACAGGGTTTTCTGAAGCTTTCTTT
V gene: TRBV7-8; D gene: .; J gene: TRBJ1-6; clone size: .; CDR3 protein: CASSLNTNSPLHF; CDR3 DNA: TGTGCCAGCAGCTTAAACACAAATTCACCCCTCCACTTT
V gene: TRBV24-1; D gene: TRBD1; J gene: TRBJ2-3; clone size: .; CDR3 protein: CATSDRQGIDTQYF; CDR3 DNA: TGTGCCACCAGTGACCGACAGGGAATAGATACGCAGTATTTT
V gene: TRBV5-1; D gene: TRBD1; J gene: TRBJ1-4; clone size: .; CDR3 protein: CASSNIQGAGEKLFF; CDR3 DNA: TGCGCCAGCAGCAATATACAGGGGGCAGGTGAAAAACTGTTTTTT
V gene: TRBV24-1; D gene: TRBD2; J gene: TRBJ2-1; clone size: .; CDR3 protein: CATASGRAGNEQFF; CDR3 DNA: TGTGCCACCGCCAGCGGGAGGGCCGGAAATGAGCAGTTCTTC
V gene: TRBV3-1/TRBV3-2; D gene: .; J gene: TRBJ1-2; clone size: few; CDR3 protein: CASSQAYLYGYTF; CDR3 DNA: TGTGCCAGCAGCCAAGCCTACCTCTATGGCTACACCTTC
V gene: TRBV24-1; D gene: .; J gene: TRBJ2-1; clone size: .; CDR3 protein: CATSQQGYEQFF; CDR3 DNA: TGTGCCACCAGCCAACAGGGCTACGAGCAGTTCTTC
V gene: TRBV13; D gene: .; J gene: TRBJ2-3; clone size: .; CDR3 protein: CASSFRGSSTDTQYF; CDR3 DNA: TGTGCCAGCAGCTTCCGGGGTTCTAGCACAGATACGCAGTATTTT
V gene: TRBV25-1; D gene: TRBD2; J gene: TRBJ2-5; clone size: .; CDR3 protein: CASSPGLAHLPETQYF; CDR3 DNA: TGTGCCAGCAGTCCCGGACTAGCCCACCTCCCAGAGACCCAGTACTTC
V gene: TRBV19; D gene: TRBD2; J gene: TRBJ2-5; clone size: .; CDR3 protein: CASSMPSGVETQYF; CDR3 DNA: TGTGCCAGTAGTATGCCTAGCGGGGTGGAGACCCAGTACTTC
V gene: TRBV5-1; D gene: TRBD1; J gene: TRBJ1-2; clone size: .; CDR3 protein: CASSSGTGYYGYTF; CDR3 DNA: TGCGCCAGCAGCTCCGGGACAGGGTACTATGGCTACACCTTC
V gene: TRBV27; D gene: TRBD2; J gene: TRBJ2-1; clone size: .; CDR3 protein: CASSLSIAGGSAEQFF; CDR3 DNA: TGTGCCAGCAGTTTATCGATCGCGGGAGGTTCGGCTGAGCAGTTCTTC
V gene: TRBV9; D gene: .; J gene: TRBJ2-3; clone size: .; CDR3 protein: CASSGMDTSTDTQYF; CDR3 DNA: TGTGCCAGCAGCGGGATGGACACCAGCACAGATACGCAGTATTTT
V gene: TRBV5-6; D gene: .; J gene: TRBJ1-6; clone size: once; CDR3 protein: CASSFYRESVNSPLHF; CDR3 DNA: TGTGCCAGCAGCTTTTACAGGGAATCGGTGAATTCACCCCTCCACTTT
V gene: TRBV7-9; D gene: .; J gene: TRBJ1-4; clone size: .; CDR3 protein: CASSQAGEKLFF; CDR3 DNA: TGTGCCAGCAGCCAGGCGGGGGAAAAACTGTTTTTT
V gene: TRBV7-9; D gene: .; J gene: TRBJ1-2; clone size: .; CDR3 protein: CASSRDINYGYTF; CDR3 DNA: TGTGCCAGCAGCCGGGACATAAACTATGGCTACACCTTC
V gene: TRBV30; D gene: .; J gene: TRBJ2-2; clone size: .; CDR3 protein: CAWNRGQKRAGELFF; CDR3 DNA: TGTGCCTGGAATCGAGGACAGAAACGGGCCGGGGAGCTGTTTTTT
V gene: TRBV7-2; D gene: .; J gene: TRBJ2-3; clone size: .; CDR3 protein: CASSLVATKTDTQYF; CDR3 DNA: TGTGCCAGCAGCTTAGTCGCGACTAAGACAGATACGCAGTATTTT
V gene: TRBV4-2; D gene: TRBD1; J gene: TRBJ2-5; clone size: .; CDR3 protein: CASSQGDRGRETQYF; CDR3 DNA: TGTGCCAGCAGCCAGGGGGACAGGGGACGAGAGACCCAGTACTTC
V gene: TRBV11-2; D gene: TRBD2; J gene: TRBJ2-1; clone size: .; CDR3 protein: CASSSYRTSGRANEQFF; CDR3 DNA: TGTGCCAGCAGCTCTTATAGGACTAGCGGGAGGGCCAATGAGCAGTTCTTC
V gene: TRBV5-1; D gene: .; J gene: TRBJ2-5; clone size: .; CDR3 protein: CASSLGARRGSYEETQYF; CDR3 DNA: TGCGCCAGCAGCTTGGGGGCCCGACGGGGGAGCTATGAAGAGACCCAGTACTTC
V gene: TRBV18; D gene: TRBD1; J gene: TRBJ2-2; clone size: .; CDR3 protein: CASSPVVGQGAGELFF; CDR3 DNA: TGTGCCAGCTCACCAGTTGTTGGACAGGGAGCCGGGGAGCTGTTTTTT
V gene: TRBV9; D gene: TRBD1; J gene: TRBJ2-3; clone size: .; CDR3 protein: CASSVGGQFRDTQYF; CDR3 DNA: TGTGCCAGCAGCGTAGGGGGACAGTTCAGGGATACGCAGTATTTT
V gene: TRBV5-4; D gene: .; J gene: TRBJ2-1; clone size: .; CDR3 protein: CATSSRVPKDNEQFF; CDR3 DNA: TGTGCCACCTCTTCCCGGGTCCCGAAAGACAATGAGCAGTTCTTC
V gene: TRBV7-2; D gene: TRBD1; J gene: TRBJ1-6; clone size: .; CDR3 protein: CASSFGTGGDSPLHF; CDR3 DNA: TGTGCCAGCAGCTTCGGGACAGGGGGCGATTCACCCCTCCACTTT
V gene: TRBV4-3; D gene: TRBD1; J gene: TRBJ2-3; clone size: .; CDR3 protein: CASSQDSGQGADTQYF; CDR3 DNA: TGCGCCAGCAGCCAAGATTCGGGACAGGGGGCCGATACGCAGTATTTT
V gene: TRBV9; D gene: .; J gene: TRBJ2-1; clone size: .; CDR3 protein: CASSVGLRLDNEQFF; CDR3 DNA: TGTGCCAGCAGCGTAGGTCTTCGGTTAGACAATGAGCAGTTCTTC
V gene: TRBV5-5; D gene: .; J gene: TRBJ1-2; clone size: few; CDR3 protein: CASSQDSTYGYTF; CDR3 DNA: TGTGCCAGCAGCCAGGACAGCACCTATGGCTACACCTTC
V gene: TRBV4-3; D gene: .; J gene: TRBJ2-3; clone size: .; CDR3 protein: CASSQGALLGDTQYF; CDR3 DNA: TGCGCCAGCAGCCAAGGAGCGCTCCTGGGAGATACGCAGTATTTT
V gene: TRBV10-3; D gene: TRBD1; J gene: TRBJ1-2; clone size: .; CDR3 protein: CAISPGQEYGYTF; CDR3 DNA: TGTGCCATCAGTCCGGGACAGGAGTATGGCTACACCTTC
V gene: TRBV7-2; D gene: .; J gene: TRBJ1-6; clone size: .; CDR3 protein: CASSLHGGNSYSYNSPLHF; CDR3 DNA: TGTGCCAGCAGCTTGCATGGTGGAAACAGCTACTCCTATAATTCACCCCTCCACTTT
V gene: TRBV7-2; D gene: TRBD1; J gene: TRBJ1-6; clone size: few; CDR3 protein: CASSATRDRESSPLHF; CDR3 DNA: TGTGCCAGCAGCGCTACCCGGGACAGGGAATCGTCACCCCTCCACTTT
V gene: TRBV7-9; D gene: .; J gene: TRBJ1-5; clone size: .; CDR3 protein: CASSRSNQPQHF; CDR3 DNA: TGTGCCAGCAGCCGGAGCAATCAGCCCCAGCATTTT
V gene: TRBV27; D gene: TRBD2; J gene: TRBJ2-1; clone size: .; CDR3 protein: CASRTSSGLSYNEQFF; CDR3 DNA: TGTGCCAGCAGGACCTCTAGCGGTCTCTCCTACAATGAGCAGTTCTTC
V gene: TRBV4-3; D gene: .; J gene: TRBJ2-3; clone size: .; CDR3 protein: CASSQDAQGTTDTQYF; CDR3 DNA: TGCGCCAGCAGCCAAGATGCCCAGGGTACTACAGATACGCAGTATTTT
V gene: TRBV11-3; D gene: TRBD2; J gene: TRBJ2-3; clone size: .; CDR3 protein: CASSTGLASADTQYF; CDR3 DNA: TGTGCCAGCAGCACGGGACTAGCTAGCGCAGATACGCAGTATTTT
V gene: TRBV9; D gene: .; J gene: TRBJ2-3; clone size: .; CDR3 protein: CASSASLTDTQYF; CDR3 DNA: TGTGCCAGCAGCGCCTCCCTGACAGATACGCAGTATTTT
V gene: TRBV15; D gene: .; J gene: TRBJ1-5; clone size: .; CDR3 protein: CATSREGTVNQPQHF; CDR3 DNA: TGTGCCACCAGCAGAGAAGGCACAGTCAATCAGCCCCAGCATTTT
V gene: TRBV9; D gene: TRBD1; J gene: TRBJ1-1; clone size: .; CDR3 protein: CASSERGLLGDTEAFF; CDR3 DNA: TGTGCCAGCAGCGAAAGGGGGCTACTCGGGGACACTGAAGCTTTCTTT
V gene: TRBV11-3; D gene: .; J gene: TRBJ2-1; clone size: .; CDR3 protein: CASSLSPRRDNEQFF; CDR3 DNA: TGTGCCAGCAGCTTATCACCCCGTAGAGATAATGAGCAGTTCTTC
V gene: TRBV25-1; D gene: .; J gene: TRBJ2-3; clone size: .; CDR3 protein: CASRYGTASTDTQYF; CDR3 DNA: TGTGCCAGCAGATACGGGACTGCCAGCACAGATACGCAGTATTTT
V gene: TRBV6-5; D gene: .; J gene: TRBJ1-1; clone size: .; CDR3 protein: CASSYSRGRTEAFF; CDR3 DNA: TGTGCCAGCAGTTACTCGAGAGGGAGGACTGAAGCTTTCTTT
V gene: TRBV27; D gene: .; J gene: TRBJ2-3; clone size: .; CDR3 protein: CASSFSPGTKPNPQYF; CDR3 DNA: TGTGCCAGCAGTTTTTCCCCGGGGACAAAGCCTAATCCGCAGTATTTT
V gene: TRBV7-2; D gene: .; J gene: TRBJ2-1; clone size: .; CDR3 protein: CASSVTAAYNEQFF; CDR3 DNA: TGTGCCAGCAGCGTGACAGCAGCCTACAATGAGCAGTTCTTC
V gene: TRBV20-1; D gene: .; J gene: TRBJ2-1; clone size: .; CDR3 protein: CSASKPPNEQFF; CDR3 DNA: TGCAGTGCTAGTAAGCCCCCCAATGAGCAGTTCTTC
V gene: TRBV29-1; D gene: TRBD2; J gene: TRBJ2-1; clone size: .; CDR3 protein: CSVDMASGDNEQFF; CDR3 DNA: TGCAGCGTTGATATGGCTAGCGGTGACAATGAGCAGTTCTTC